This T cell receptor beta chain came from a study of beta chain features in type 1 diabetes. Study results and caveats: The similarity of naive, central memory and Treg TCRB repertoires appeared greater among patients than among healthy donors. People with Type 1 diabetes carried modestly yet significantly shorter TCRB CDR3s in all four CD4+ subsets.

With regard to this clone: Its antigen is still unknown.

Investigators reverse transcribed all isolated RNA, so they sequenced expressed TCRB transcripts. Repertoires were generated with immunoSEQ multiplex PCR, while TCRdb's copy carries only in-frame clones and drops some. Here the sample spans a few hundred thousand clones, approximately 15% being singletons. This CDR3 contains 13 residues. Germline V CDR1 and CDR2: SEHNR, FQNEAQ (reference sequence). Trimming removed 0 bases at V and 5 bases at J, with 7 bases between. One heparinised blood draw, averaging roughly 0.12 L, came from each donor. The rearrangement joins TRBV7-9 to TRBJ2-5, with D uncertain. The sequence was collected from a man between 25 and 39 years old with type 1 diabetes. Sequencing used naive CD4+ T cells from blood. The CDR3 sequence: CASSLAPGETQYF. In DNA form, the CDR3 reads TGTGCCAGCAGCTTAGCGCCCGGGGAGACCCAGTACTTC.